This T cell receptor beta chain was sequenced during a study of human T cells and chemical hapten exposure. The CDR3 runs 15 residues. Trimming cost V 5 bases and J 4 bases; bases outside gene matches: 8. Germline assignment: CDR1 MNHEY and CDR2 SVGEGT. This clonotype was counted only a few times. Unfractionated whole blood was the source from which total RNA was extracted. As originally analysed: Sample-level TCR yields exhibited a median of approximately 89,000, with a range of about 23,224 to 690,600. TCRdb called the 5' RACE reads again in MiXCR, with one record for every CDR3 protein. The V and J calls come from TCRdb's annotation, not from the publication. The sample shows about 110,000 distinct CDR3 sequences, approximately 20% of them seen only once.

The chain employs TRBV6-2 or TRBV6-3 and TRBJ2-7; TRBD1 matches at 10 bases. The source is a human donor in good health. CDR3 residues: CASSPRGTGVYEQYF. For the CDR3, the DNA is TGTGCCAGCAGTCCGCGCGGGACAGGGGTGTACGAGCAGTACTTC.